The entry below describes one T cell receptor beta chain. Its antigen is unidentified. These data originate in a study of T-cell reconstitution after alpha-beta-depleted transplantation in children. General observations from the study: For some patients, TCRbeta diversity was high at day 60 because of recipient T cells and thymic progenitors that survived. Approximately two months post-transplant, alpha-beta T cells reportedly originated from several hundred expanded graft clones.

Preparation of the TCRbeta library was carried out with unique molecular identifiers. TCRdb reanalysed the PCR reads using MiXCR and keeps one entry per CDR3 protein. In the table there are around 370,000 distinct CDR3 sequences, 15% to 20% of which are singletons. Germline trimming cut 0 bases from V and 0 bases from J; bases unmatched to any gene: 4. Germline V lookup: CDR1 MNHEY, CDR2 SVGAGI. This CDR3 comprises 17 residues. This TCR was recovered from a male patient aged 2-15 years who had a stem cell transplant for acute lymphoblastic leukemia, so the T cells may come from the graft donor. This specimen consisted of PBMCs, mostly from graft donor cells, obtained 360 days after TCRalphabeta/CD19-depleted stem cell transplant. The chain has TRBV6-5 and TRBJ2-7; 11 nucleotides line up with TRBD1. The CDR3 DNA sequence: TGTGCCAGCAGTTACTCATTCGGGACAGGGGGCTCCTACGAGCAGTACTTC. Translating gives CASSYSFGTGGSYEQYF.